Following are 3 T cell receptor beta chains from one sample sequenced in a study of tumor-infiltrating lymphocytes in primary liver carcinoma. Unsorted bulk tissue of about 18-34 mg yielded co-extracted RNA and DNA. TCR beta cDNA came from approximately 490 ng total RNA, primed with a constant-region primer. Three nested multiplex PCR rounds, a slightly modified ARM-PCR method, built the TCR beta libraries. Running approximately 10 cycles apiece, the first two PCR rounds relied on TRBV1-TRBV30 forward primers together with a C-beta reverse primer. TCRdb re-called the multiplex PCR reads through MiXCR, storing one row per CDR3 protein. The profile shows about 20,000 distinct CDR3 sequences, under 75% of them singletons. What was sequenced was liver tumor tissue from sampling region 1. The subset here: tumor region T1, superior pole. The receptor set was obtained from a man aged 35 to 55 with primary liver carcinoma and hepatitis B virus infection.

Note on this clonotype: A much larger clone differs by one base, so this may be a read error. The chain recombines TRBV21-1 with TRBJ2-5; no check of the table's D call, TRBD1, against the DNA was made. TRBV21-1 is described as a pseudogene. This CDR3 has 19 residues. CDR3 protein: CASSPQRQGEPTGWETQYF. The CDR3 DNA sequence: TGTGCCAGCAGCCCCCAGAGACAGGGAGAGCCGACAGGGTGGGAGACCCAGTACTTC.

In its sample, this clonotype was seen many times. The V call is TRBV11-2, the J call TRBJ2-5; weak D call: TRBD2 (6 bases). The V end was cut by 4 bases, the J end by 4 bases, with 10 bases between. Per the germline V gene, CDR1 is SGHAT and CDR2 is FQNNGV. The CDR3 length is 13 residues. This CDR3 is CASSSYSGETQYF. The CDR3 nucleotides read TGTGCCAGCAGCTCGTATAGCGGAGAGACCCAGTACTTC. Filled out from reference TRBV11-2 and TRBJ2-5, the complete variable domain reads EAGVAQSPRYKIIEKRQSVAFWCNPISGHATLYWYQQILGQGPKLLIQFQNNGVVDDSQLPKDRFSAERLKGVDSTLKIQPAKLEDSAVYLCASSSYSGETQYFGPGTRLLVL.

The chain joins TRBV6-2 or TRBV6-3 to TRBJ1-2; a possible D gene is TRBD1 (5 bases). V lost 2 bases, J lost 4 bases, and 14 bases lay in between. The length of the CDR3 is 15 residues. Per germline, CDR1 MNHEY and CDR2 SVGEGT. CDR3 nucleotide sequence: TGTGCCAGCAGTTACCGGGGCAGAAAAAGCTATGGCTACACCTTC. As protein: CASSYRGRKSYGYTF.